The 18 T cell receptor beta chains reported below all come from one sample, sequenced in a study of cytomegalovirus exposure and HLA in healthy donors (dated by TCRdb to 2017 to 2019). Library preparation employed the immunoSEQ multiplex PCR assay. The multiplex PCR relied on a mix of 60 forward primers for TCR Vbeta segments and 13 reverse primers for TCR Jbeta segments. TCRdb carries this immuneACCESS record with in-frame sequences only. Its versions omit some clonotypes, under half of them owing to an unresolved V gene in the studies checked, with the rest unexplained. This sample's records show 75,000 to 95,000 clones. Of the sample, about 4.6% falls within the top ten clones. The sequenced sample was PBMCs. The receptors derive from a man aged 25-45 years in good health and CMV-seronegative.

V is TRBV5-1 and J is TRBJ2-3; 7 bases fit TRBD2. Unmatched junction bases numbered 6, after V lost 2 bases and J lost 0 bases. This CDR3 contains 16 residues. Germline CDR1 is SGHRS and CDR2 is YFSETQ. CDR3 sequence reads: CASSFVSGWSTDTQYF. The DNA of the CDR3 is TGCGCCAGCAGCTTCGTTAGCGGGTGGAGCACAGATACGCAGTATTTT.

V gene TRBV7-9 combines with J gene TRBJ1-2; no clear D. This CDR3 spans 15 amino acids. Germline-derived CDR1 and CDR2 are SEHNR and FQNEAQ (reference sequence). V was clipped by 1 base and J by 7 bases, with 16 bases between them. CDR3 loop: CASSLDSPGVGGYTF. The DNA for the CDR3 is TGTGCCAGCAGCTTAGACTCTCCGGGAGTTGGTGGCTACACCTTC.

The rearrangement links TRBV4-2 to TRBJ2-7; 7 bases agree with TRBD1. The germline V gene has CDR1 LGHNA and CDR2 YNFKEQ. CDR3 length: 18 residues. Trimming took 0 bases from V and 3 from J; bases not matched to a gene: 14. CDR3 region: CASSQDAFDREWDYEQYF. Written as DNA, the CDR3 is TGTGCCAGCAGCCAAGACGCCTTCGACAGGGAATGGGACTACGAGCAGTACTTC.

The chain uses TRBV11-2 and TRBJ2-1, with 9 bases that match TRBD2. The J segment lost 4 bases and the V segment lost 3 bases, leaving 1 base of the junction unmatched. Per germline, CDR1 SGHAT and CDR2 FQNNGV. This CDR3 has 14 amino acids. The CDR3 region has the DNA TGTGCCAGCAGCTTGACTAGCGGATACAATGAGCAGTTCTTC. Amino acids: CASSLTSGYNEQFF. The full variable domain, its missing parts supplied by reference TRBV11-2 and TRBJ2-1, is EAGVAQSPRYKIIEKRQSVAFWCNPISGHATLYWYQQILGQGPKLLIQFQNNGVVDDSQLPKDRFSAERLKGVDSTLKIQPAKLEDSAVYLCASSLTSGYNEQFFGPGTRLTVL.

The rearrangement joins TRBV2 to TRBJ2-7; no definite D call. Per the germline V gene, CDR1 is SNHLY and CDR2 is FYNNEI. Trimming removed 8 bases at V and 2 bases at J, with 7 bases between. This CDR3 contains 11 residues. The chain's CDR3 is CASSQTYEQYF. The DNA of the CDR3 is TGTGCCAGCTCCCAGACCTACGAGCAGTACTTC.

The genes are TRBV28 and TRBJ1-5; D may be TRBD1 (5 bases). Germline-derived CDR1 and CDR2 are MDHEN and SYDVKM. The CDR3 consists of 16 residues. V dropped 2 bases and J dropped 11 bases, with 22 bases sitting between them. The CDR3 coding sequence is TGTGCCAGCAGTTTAGGACACTCTCGTCGGGGGTCAGCCCAGCATTTT. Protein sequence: CASSLGHSRRGSAQHF.

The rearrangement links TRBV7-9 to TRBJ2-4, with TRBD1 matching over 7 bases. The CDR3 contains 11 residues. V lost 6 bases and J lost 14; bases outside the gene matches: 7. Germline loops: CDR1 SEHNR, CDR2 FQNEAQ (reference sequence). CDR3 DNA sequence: TGTGCCAGCAGTTCGACAGGGCTAAAGTACTTC. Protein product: CASSSTGLKYF. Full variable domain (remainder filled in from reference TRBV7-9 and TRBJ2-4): DTGVSQNPRHKITKRGQNVTFRCDPISEHNRLYWYRQTLGQGPEFLTYFQNEAQLEKSRLLSDRFSAERPKGSFSTLEIQRTEQGDSAMYLCASSSTGLKYFGAGTRLSVL.

The CDR3 reads CASSGTANTGELFF. The CDR3 DNA follows: TGTGCCAGTTCCGGGACAGCTAACACCGGGGAGCTGTTTTTT. This chain uses TRBV19 with TRBJ2-2; 7 nucleotides agree with TRBD1. Per germline, CDR1 LNHDA and CDR2 SQIVND (reference sequence). The junction had 5 bases not matched to a gene; V was cut back by 8 bases and J by 2 bases. The CDR3 sequence is 14 residues long.

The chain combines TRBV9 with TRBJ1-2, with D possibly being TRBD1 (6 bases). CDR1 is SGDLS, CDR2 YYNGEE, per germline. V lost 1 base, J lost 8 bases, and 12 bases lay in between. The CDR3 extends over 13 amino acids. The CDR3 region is CASSVTDRAGYTF. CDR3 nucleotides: TGTGCCAGCAGCGTAACGGACAGAGCCGGCTACACCTTC.

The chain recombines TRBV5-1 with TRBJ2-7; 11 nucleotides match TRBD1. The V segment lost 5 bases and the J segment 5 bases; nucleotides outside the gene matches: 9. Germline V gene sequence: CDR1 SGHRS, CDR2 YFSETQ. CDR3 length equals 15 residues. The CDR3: CASRLTDRGPDEQYF. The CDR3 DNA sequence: TGCGCCAGCAGACTGACGGACAGGGGGCCTGACGAGCAGTACTTC.

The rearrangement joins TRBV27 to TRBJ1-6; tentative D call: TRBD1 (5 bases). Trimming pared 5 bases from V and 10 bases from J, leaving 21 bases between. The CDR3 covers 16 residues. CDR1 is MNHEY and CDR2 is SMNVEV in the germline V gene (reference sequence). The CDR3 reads CASSPRVSSGDSPLHF. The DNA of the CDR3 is TGTGCCAGCAGTCCTCGGGTCAGCTCGGGGGACTCACCCCTCCACTTT.

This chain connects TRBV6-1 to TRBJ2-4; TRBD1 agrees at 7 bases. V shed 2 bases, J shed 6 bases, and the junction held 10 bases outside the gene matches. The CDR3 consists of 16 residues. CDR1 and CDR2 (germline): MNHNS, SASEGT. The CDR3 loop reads CASSETYDRVLNIQYF. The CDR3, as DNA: TGTGCCAGCAGTGAAACGTATGACAGGGTTTTAAACATTCAGTACTTC.

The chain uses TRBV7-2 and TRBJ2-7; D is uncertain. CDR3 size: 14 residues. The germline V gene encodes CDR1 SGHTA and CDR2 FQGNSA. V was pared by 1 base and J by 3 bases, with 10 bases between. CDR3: CASSLGHGFYEQYF. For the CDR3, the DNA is TGTGCCAGCAGCTTAGGTCACGGGTTCTACGAGCAGTACTTC. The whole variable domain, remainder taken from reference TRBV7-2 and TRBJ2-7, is GAGVSQSPSNKVTEKGKDVELRCDPISGHTALYWYRQSLGQGLEFLIYFQGNSAPDKSGLPSDRFSAERTGGSVSTLTIQRTQQEDSAVYLCASSLGHGFYEQYFGPGTRLTVT.

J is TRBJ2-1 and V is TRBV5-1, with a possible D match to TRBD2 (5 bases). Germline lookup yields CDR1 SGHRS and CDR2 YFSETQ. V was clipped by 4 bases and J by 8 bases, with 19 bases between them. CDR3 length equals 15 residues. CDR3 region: CASSGGRVFGDEQFF. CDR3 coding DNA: TGCGCCAGCAGCGGAGGACGTGTTTTTGGGGATGAGCAGTTCTTC.

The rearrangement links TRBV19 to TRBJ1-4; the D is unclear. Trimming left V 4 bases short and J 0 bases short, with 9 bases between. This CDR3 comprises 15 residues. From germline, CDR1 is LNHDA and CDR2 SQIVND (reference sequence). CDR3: CASSNPGTTNEKLFF. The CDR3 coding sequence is TGTGCCAGTAGTAACCCCGGGACAACTAATGAAAAACTGTTTTTT.

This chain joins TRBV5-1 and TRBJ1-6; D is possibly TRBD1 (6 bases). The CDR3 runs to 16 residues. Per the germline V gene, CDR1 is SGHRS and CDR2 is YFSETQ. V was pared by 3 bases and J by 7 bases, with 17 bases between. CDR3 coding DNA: TGCGCCAGCAGCTCCCACACAGGGAGTGAGAATTCACCCCTCCACTTT. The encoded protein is CASSSHTGSENSPLHF.

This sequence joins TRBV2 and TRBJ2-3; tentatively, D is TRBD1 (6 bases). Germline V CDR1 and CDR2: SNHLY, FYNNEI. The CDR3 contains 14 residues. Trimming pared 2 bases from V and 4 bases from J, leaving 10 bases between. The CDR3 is CASSENRDADTQYF. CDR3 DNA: TGTGCCAGCAGTGAAAACAGGGACGCAGATACGCAGTATTTT. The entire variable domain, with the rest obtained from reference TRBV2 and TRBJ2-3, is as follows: EPEVTQTPSHQVTQMGQEVILRCVPISNHLYFYWYRQILGQKVEFLVSFYNNEISEKSEIFDDQFSVERPDGSNFTLKIRSTKLEDSAMYFCASSENRDADTQYFGPGTRLTVL.

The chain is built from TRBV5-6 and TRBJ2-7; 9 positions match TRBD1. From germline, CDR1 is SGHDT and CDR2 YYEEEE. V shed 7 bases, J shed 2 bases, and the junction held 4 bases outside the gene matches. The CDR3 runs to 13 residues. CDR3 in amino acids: CASGQGTAYEQYF. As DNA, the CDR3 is TGTGCCAGCGGACAGGGGACAGCCTACGAGCAGTACTTC.